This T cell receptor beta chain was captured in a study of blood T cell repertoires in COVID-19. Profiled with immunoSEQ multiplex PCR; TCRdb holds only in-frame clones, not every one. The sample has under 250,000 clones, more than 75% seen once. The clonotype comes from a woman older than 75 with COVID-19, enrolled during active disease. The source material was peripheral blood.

DNA of the CDR3: TGTGCCAGCAGTTACTCAACTCCAGGCTCTGGAAACACCATATATTTT. Residues: CASSYSTPGSGNTIYF. The chain joins TRBV6-5 to TRBJ1-3, with unresolved D. The CDR3 totals 16 residues. The V end lost 0 bases, the J end lost 0 bases, and 9 bases lay between the germline ends. CDR1 is MNHEY and CDR2 is SVGAGI in the germline V gene.